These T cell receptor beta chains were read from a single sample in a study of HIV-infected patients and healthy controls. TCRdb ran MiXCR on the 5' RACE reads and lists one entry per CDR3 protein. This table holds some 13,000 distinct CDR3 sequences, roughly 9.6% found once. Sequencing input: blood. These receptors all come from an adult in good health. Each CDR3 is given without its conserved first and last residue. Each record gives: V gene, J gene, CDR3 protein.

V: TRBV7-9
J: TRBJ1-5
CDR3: ASSSNPEGQPQH

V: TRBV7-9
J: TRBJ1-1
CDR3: ASSLVFSPTDEAF

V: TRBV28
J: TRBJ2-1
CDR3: ASSLPTVYNEQF

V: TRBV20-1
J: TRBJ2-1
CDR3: SARDQRTSGRKSNYNEQF

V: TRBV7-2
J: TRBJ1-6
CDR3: ASSPQTGFNSPLH

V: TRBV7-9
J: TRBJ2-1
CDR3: ASSRGLAGGMQF

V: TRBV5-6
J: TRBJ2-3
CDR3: ASSFPQGYTDTQY

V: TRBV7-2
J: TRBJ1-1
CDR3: ASSSFGVEAF

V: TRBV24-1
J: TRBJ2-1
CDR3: ATSGADSSYNEQF

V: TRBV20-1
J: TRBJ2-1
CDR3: SARGLADYNEQF

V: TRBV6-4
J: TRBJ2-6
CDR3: ASSDSSLAGAGANVLT

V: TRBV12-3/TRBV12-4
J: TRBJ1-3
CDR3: ASSSRGVHSGNTIY

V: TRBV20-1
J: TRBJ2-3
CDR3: SAPLGLAVITDTQY

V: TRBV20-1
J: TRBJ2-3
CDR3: SAREGGVEADTQY

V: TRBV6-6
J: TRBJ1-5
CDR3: ASSNHDRVGQPQH

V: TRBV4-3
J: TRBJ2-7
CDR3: ASSQQRTGSYEQY

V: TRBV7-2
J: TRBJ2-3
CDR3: ASSPTSGGARDTQY

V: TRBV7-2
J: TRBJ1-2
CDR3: ASSLGQGGYT

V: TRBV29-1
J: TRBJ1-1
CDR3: SVRTGGENEAF

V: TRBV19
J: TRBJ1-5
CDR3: ASSTGQRSNQPQH

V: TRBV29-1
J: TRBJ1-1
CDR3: SVGGTGFLNTEAF

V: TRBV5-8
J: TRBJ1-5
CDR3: ASSLSLAGPRPQH

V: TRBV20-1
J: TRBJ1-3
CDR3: SARDPGLGNTIY

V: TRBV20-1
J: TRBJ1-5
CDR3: SATGTLDQPQH

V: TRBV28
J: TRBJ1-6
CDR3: ASSPGQVLNSPLH

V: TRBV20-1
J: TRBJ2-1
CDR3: SARYQTSGRYNEQF

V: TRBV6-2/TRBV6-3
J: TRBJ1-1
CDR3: ASSYSYRGGTEAF

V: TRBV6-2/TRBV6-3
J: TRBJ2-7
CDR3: ASSYEATKVTYEQY

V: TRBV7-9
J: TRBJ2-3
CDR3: ASSFSHPAQY

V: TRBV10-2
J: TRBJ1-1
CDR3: ASKRLNTEAF

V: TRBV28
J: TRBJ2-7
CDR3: ASRAPEGYEQY

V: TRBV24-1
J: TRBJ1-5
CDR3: ATSDSLYSNQPQH

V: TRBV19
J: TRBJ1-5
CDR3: ASRGGNQPQH

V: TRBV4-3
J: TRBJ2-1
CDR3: ASSQNIGGLEQF

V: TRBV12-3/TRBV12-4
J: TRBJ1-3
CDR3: ASRLTGYGNTIY

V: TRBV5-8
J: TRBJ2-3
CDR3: ASSSQGTDTQY

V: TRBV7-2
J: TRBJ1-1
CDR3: ASSSSGNTEAF

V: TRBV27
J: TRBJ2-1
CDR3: ASSLASGNEQF

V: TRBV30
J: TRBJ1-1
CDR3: AWRLGGFLGTEAF

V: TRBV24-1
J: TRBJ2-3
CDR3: VTSLTGITDTQY

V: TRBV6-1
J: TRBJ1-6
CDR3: ASSPGPYYSPLH

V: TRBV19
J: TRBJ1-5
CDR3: ASSIGGTGEVQH

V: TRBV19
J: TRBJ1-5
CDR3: ASSPWGGNQPQH

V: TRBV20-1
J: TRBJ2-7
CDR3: SARDKDRRFYEQY

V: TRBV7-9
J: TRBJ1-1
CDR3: ASSFQAQNTEAF